This entry lists 17 T cell receptor beta chains sequenced from one sample in a study of T-cell reconstitution after alpha-beta-depleted transplantation in children. A TCRbeta library incorporating unique molecular identifiers was prepared. One entry per CDR3 protein, called by TCRdb with MiXCR from the PCR reads. The table includes about 420,000 distinct CDR3 sequences, about a tenth detected once. This specimen was PBMCs from the stem cell graft donor, taken from the stem cell graft. These receptors all stem from a human donor who donated a stem cell graft to a child with acute myeloid leukemia.

The chain has TRBV12-3 or TRBV12-4 and TRBJ2-3; D ambiguous. V dropped 2 bases and J dropped 8 bases, with 14 bases sitting between them. The CDR3 extends over 14 amino acids. Here the CDR3 reads CASSLSDGWGTQYF. In DNA, the CDR3 is TGTGCCAGCAGTTTATCGGATGGATGGGGTACGCAGTATTTT.

V usage is TRBV15 and J usage is TRBJ2-5, with 7 bases aligning to TRBD2. V shed 3 bases and J 5 bases; nucleotides not matched to a gene: 6. Germline-derived CDR1 and CDR2 are LNHNV and YYDKDF (reference sequence). The CDR3 contains 14 residues. As DNA, the CDR3 is TGTGCCACCAGCAGGGGGAGGGGAGGGGAGACCCAGTACTTC. Translated, it gives CATSRGRGGETQYF.

Many counts were recorded for this clonotype. V usage is TRBV5-1 and J usage is TRBJ2-1; TRBD1 aligns across 9 bases. V lost 3 bases, J lost 8 bases, and 3 bases stayed unmatched. This CDR3 comprises 13 residues. From germline, CDR1 is SGHRS and CDR2 YFSETQ. CDR3 protein: CASSYRQGDEQFF. The CDR3 DNA follows: TGCGCCAGCAGCTACCGACAGGGGGATGAGCAGTTCTTC.

This clonotype came up many times. The gene calls are TRBV12-3 or TRBV12-4 and TRBJ1-6, with D perhaps matching TRBD1 (5 bases). V was trimmed by 6 bases and J by 9 bases, leaving 6 bases between them. This CDR3 contains 11 residues. CDR3 amino acids: CASRDSSPLHF. As DNA, the CDR3 is TGTGCCAGCAGAGACAGTTCACCCCTCCACTTT.

As concerns this clonotype: At one end the junction does not follow the germline gene, possibly because of a read error. CDR3 amino acids: CASSQDTRGNTVELFF. For the CDR3, the DNA is TGCGCCAGCAGCCAAGACACAAGGGGAAACACCGTGGAGCTGTTTTTT. V and J are TRBV4-3 and TRBJ2-2, with D possibly TRBD1 on 5 matching bases. Germline CDR1 and CDR2: LGHNA and YSLEER. The CDR3 consists of 16 residues.

The V and J genes are TRBV5-5 and TRBJ1-2; D is undetermined. V was trimmed by 5 bases and J by 5 bases, leaving 13 bases between them. The CDR3 is 13 residues long. CDR1 is SGHKS, CDR2 YYEKEE, per germline (reference sequence). The CDR3 is CASRLEELYGYTF. In nucleotides, the CDR3 is TGTGCCAGCAGGTTAGAGGAGCTTTATGGCTACACCTTC.

CDR3 coding DNA: TGTGCCAGCATCCCCCGGGACAGGGTTAACACCGGGGAGCTGTTTTTT. The encoded protein is CASIPRDRVNTGELFF. The chain combines TRBV7-2 with TRBJ2-2, with TRBD1 matching 9 bases. Germline loops: CDR1 SGHTA, CDR2 FQGNSA. With 7 bases clipped from V and 2 bases from J, the junction kept 8 bases outside the gene matches. This CDR3 is built from 16 residues.

There are a few counts of this clonotype. This chain connects TRBV7-2 to TRBJ2-7; 7 positions match TRBD2. This CDR3 is 14 amino acids long. Per germline, CDR1 SGHTA and CDR2 FQGNSA. V trimming: 3 bases; J trimming: 5 bases; junction bases outside the gene matches: 7. CDR3 bases: TGTGCCAGCAGCTTGGGCGGGAGTTTCCACGAGCAGTACTTC. This sequence encodes CASSLGGSFHEQYF.

This clonotype was counted a few times. V is TRBV4-2 and J is TRBJ2-1; 9 nucleotides match TRBD1. From germline, CDR1 is LGHNA and CDR2 YNFKEQ. The CDR3 totals 17 residues. V was pared by 1 base and J by 5 bases, with 9 bases of the junction left unmatched. CDR3 sequence reads: CASSQVRGQGPHNEQFF. The CDR3 DNA reads as TGTGCCAGCAGCCAAGTGAGGGGACAGGGTCCTCACAATGAGCAGTTCTTC.

The rearrangement joins TRBV10-3 to TRBJ2-1, with 10 bases aligning to TRBD2. This CDR3 is 16 amino acids long. CDR1 is ENHRY, CDR2 SYGVKD, per germline. With V trimmed by 5 bases and J by 4 bases, 8 bases remained unmatched. Written as DNA, the CDR3 is TGTGCCATCAGTAACTCTAGCGGGAGTGGGTACAATGAGCAGTTCTTC. This translates into CAISNSSGSGYNEQFF.

This clonotype was detected a few times. The chain is built from TRBV15 and TRBJ1-1; no clear D gene. Germline CDR1 LNHNV, CDR2 YYDKDF (reference sequence). The CDR3 is made up of 14 amino acids. Deletions cut 1 base from V and 1 base from J, with 7 bases between. The CDR3 nucleotides are TGTGCCACCAGCAGAGTTACGGGGAACACTGAAGCTTTCTTT. Translated, it gives CATSRVTGNTEAFF.

The chain combines TRBV5-1 with TRBJ1-1, with D possibly TRBD1 on 6 matching bases. CDR1 SGHRS and CDR2 YFSETQ come from the germline V gene. Trimming shortened V by 4 bases and J by 5 bases, and 15 bases separated the two germline ends. This CDR3 is built from 14 residues. CDR3 loop: CASSLVRGATEAFF. The DNA for the CDR3 is TGCGCCAGCAGCCTCGTCCGGGGGGCTACTGAAGCTTTCTTT. Complete variable domain (other parts from reference TRBV5-1 and TRBJ1-1): KAGVTQTPRYLIKTRGQQVTLSCSPISGHRSVSWYQQTPGQGLQFLFEYFSETQRNKGNFPGRFSGRQFSNSRSEMNVSTLELGDSALYLCASSLVRGATEAFFGQGTRLTVV.

The J gene is TRBJ2-7, the V gene TRBV5-4; tentative D call: TRBD1 (5 bases). The ends were cut back, 1 base at V and 5 bases at J, with 7 bases in the middle. This CDR3 spans 12 amino acids. Per the germline V gene, CDR1 is SGHNT and CDR2 is YYREEE (reference sequence). The CDR3 protein is CASSLWGNEQYF. The CDR3 region has the DNA TGTGCCAGCAGCTTGTGGGGCAACGAGCAGTACTTC.

The J gene is TRBJ2-3, the V gene TRBV7-8, with TRBD2 matching over 7 bases. This CDR3 is built from 15 residues. Germline V CDR1 and CDR2: SGHVS, FQNEAQ. The V and J ends lost 1 base and 4 bases, in that order; junction bases with no gene match: 5. CDR3: CASSLVSGMADTQYF. The CDR3 DNA sequence: TGTGCCAGCAGCTTAGTGAGCGGGATGGCAGATACGCAGTATTTT.

The gene calls are TRBV20-1 and TRBJ2-2; weak D call: TRBD2 (6 bases). CDR1 and CDR2 (germline): DFQATT, SNEGSKA (reference sequence). The CDR3 has 14 residues. V was pared by 5 bases and J by 5 bases, with 15 bases between. DNA of the CDR3: TGCAGTGCTCTCGGGTCTAGCGAGACCGGGGAGCTGTTTTTT. Residues: CSALGSSETGELFF.

Only a few counts were recorded for this clonotype. V and J are TRBV29-1 and TRBJ2-7; 7 nucleotides agree with TRBD1. V dropped 6 bases and J dropped 0; count of bases not matched to a gene: 8. The CDR3 extends over 14 amino acids. Germline-derived CDR1 and CDR2 are SQVTM and ANQGSEA. The CDR3 is CSVDVTGSSYEQYF. Written as DNA, the CDR3 is TGCAGCGTCGATGTGACAGGGTCCTCCTACGAGCAGTACTTC.

This clonotype came up a few times. The chain couples TRBV20-1 to TRBJ2-1; TRBD2 aligns across 10 bases. After removal of 6 bases from V and 5 bases from J, the junction contained 4 bases not matched to a gene. CDR1 is DFQATT and CDR2 is SNEGSKA in the germline V gene (reference sequence). CDR3 length equals 13 residues. Here the CDR3 reads CSATSGINNEQFF. DNA for the CDR3: TGCAGTGCCACTAGCGGGATCAACAATGAGCAGTTCTTC.